A selection of T cell receptor beta chains follows, all from one sample in a study of identifying expanded T cells in peripheral blood. TCRdb's copy holds only in-frame clones and misses some; the assay was immunoSEQ multiplex PCR. The sample yields 110,000 or so clones, 88% seen once. Sequencing was done on a sample of blood. These receptors came from a person aged 18 to 75 in good health. Both conserved end residues are part of each CDR3. D genes are given only for firm matches. Clone size appears in some rows only: once, few, many, or a class for an expanded clone.

D gene,V gene,J gene,clone size,CDR3 DNA,CDR3 protein
NA,TRBV5-5,TRBJ1-2,once,TGTGCCAGCAGCCCGGGGGGGGCGGCGGGTAACTATGGCTACACCTTC,CASSPGGAAGNYGYTF
NA,TRBV5-4,TRBJ2-7,NA,TGTGCCAGCAGCTTGCAGGGCTACGAGCAGTACTTC,CASSLQGYEQYF
NA,TRBV7-3,TRBJ1-3,once,TGTGCCAGCAGCCCGGGACACGGAAACACCATATATTTT,CASSPGHGNTIYF
NA,TRBV6-1,TRBJ2-6,NA,TGTGCCAGCAGTGAGCGGGGAGCTGGGGCCAACGTCCTGACTTTC,CASSERGAGANVLTF
NA,TRBV5-1,TRBJ2-7,NA,TGCGCCAGCAGCAAAAAACAGCAGCCCGATGTTGAGCAGTACTTC,CASSKKQQPDVEQYF
NA,TRBV7-3,TRBJ2-6,NA,TGTGCCAGCAGCTTTTTAGGGACACATACGAGAGGGGCCAACGTCCTGACTTTC,CASSFLGTHTRGANVLTF
NA,TRBV5-1,TRBJ2-3,NA,TGCGCCAGCAGCCCCAGCCTGCCCGCAGATACGCAGTATTTT,CASSPSLPADTQYF
NA,TRBV23-1,TRBJ1-5,NA,TGCGCCAGCAACAGACACAGCAATCAGCCCCAGCATTTT,CASNRHSNQPQHF
TRBD1,TRBV29-1,TRBJ1-1,NA,TGCAGCGTCAGGACAGGGGGCAACACGGACACTGAAGCTTTCTTT,CSVRTGGNTDTEAFF
NA,TRBV28,TRBJ1-2,NA,TGTGCCAGCAGCCGGGGAGACTATGGCTACACCTTC,CASSRGDYGYTF
NA,TRBV28,TRBJ2-1,NA,TGTGCCAGCAGCTCAGGATCTGGCTTCAATGAGCAGTTCTTC,CASSSGSGFNEQFF
NA,TRBV5-4,TRBJ1-1,NA,TGTGCCAGCAGCTCATATTCTTCTCGGGACACTGAAGCTTTCTTT,CASSSYSSRDTEAFF
TRBD1,TRBV4-2,TRBJ2-3,NA,TGTGCCAGCAGAGCCGGGACAGGGTTAACAGATACGCAGTATTTT,CASRAGTGLTDTQYF
NA,TRBV30,TRBJ1-2,NA,TGTGCCTGGACGGGGGGGAACTATGGCTACACCTTC,CAWTGGNYGYTF
TRBD1,TRBV15,TRBJ2-1,NA,TGTGCCACCAGCAGGGGGACAGGGGACGTCCATGAGCAGTTCTTC,CATSRGTGDVHEQFF
NA,TRBV18,TRBJ1-1,NA,TGTGCCAGCTCATCCGACGCAAACACTGAAGCTTTCTTT,CASSSDANTEAFF
NA,TRBV7-9,TRBJ1-1,few,TGTGCCAGCAGCTTAGAACGGGGGAACACTGAAGCTTTCTTT,CASSLERGNTEAFF
NA,TRBV6-1,TRBJ1-2,NA,TGTGCCAGCAGTGAAACGGGGGGCGGTGGCTACACCTTC,CASSETGGGGYTF
TRBD2,TRBV29-1,TRBJ2-1,NA,TGCAGCTATAGCGGGAGCTCCTACAATGAGCAGTTCTTC,CSYSGSSYNEQFF
TRBD1,TRBV7-8,TRBJ2-1,NA,TGTGCCAGCAGCTTAAATGCAGGGGGCAATGAGCAGTTCTTC,CASSLNAGGNEQFF
NA,TRBV18,TRBJ2-3,NA,TGTGCCAGCTCACCACCGCAGACTAGCACAGATACGCAGTATTTT,CASSPPQTSTDTQYF
NA,TRBV2,TRBJ2-5,once,TGTGCCAGCAGGTACTCCTCGGGGACCCAGTACTTC,CASRYSSGTQYF
NA,TRBV28,TRBJ2-1,NA,TGTGCCAGCAGTTTACCGCTAGCGACATCCTACAATGAGCAGTTCTTC,CASSLPLATSYNEQFF
TRBD1,TRBV15,TRBJ1-5,NA,TGTGCCACCAGCCAGACAGGGACAGGGCAAAGCAATCAGCCCCAGCATTTT,CATSQTGTGQSNQPQHF
TRBD2,TRBV19,TRBJ2-7,NA,TGTGCCAGTATGTCCGGGACTAGCGTCCCCTACGAGCAGTACTTC,CASMSGTSVPYEQYF
NA,TRBV7-3,TRBJ2-5,NA,TGTGCCAGCAGCCCACCCGACCTGGAGACCCAGTACTTC,CASSPPDLETQYF
NA,TRBV10-3,TRBJ1-1,NA,TGTGCCATCAATACAGGGATGAACACTGAAGCTTTCTTT,CAINTGMNTEAFF
TRBD1,TRBV6-6,TRBJ2-7,NA,TGTGCCAGCTGGACAGGGGGAGGTAACGAGCAGTACTTC,CASWTGGGNEQYF
NA,TRBV7-9,TRBJ2-7,NA,TGTGCCAGCAGCTTAGATTTGGACGGCCCGAGGTACTTC,CASSLDLDGPRYF
TRBD1,TRBV2,TRBJ2-5,NA,TGTGCCAGCAGCGGGACAGCCCAAGAGACCCAGTACTTC,CASSGTAQETQYF
NA,TRBV27,TRBJ2-1,NA,TGTGCCAGCAGTGAGGGTGGGCAGGAGTGGATCTTC,CASSEGGQEWIF
NA,TRBV28,TRBJ1-4,NA,TGTGCCAGCAGTCTGGTACAGGGAAAACTGTTTTTT,CASSLVQGKLFF
NA,TRBV14,TRBJ1-1,NA,TGTGCCAGCAGCCCCTGGGGGGGGAACACTGAAGCTTTCTTT,CASSPWGGNTEAFF
TRBD1,TRBV2,TRBJ1-1,NA,TGTGCCAGCACCGCGACAGGGGGAAGCATCACTGAAGCTTTCTTT,CASTATGGSITEAFF
TRBD2,TRBV6-5,TRBJ2-3,NA,TGTGCCAGCAGTCACGGGGGGGGGAAAGATCATACGCAGTATTTT,CASSHGGGKDHTQYF
TRBD1,TRBV6-1,TRBJ1-1,NA,TGTGCCAGCACCCTAAACTGGGGACAGGGGGATCGAGCTTTCTTT,CASTLNWGQGDRAFF
NA,TRBV5-1,TRBJ1-1,NA,TGCGCCAGCAGCTTGAGAGTACAGGGAGACACTGAAGCTTTCTTT,CASSLRVQGDTEAFF
TRBD1,TRBV6-1,TRBJ2-4,NA,TGTGCCAGCAGTGGGGGTACAGGGGCCCTAGCCAAAAACATTCAGTACTTC,CASSGGTGALAKNIQYF
NA,TRBV5-1,TRBJ1-5,NA,TGCGCCAGCAGCTTGACGGGACTGAGCAATCAGCCCCAGCATTTT,CASSLTGLSNQPQHF
NA,TRBV19,TRBJ2-1,NA,TGTGCCAGTAGAATAGATAGCTCCTACAATGAGCAGTTCTTC,CASRIDSSYNEQFF
NA,TRBV6-5,TRBJ2-6,NA,TGTGCCAGCAGTCGGGGGAGTTCTGGGGCCAACGTCCTGACTTTC,CASSRGSSGANVLTF
TRBD2,TRBV7-7,TRBJ2-5,NA,TGTGCCAGCAGGGGGGGGGACCAAGAGACCCAGTACTTC,CASRGGDQETQYF
TRBD2,TRBV27,TRBJ2-1,NA,TGTGCCAGCCGGGAGGTTCCGTACAATGAGCAGTTCTTC,CASREVPYNEQFF
NA,TRBV19,TRBJ2-1,NA,TGTGCCAGTAGTACTCAGGGACATGAGCAGTTCTTC,CASSTQGHEQFF
NA,TRBV10-3,TRBJ2-3,NA,TGTGCCATCAGTGCCCGCTTCTCCCTCACAGATACGCAGTATTTT,CAISARFSLTDTQYF
NA,TRBV6-5,TRBJ2-7,NA,TGTGCCAGCAGGCCGCGGACAACTTCTCACTACGAGCAGTACTTC,CASRPRTTSHYEQYF
TRBD1,TRBV11-2,TRBJ2-4,NA,TGTGCCAGCAGCTTAGGACAGGGGTCAGGCATTCAGTACTTC,CASSLGQGSGIQYF
NA,TRBV19,TRBJ2-4,NA,TGTGCCAGTAGTCAGGGTGTGAAAAACATTCAGTACTTC,CASSQGVKNIQYF
TRBD1,TRBV19,TRBJ1-4,NA,TGTGCCACGAGACAGGGTTTTAATGAAAAACTGTTTTTT,CATRQGFNEKLFF
NA,TRBV5-6,TRBJ1-4,NA,TGTGCCAGCAGCTTAAGTCTGCAGGGAGGGGAAAAACTGTTTTTT,CASSLSLQGGEKLFF
NA,TRBV7-2,TRBJ2-2,NA,TGTGCCAGCAGCCTAAGAGGGGGAGCTGACGGGGAGCTGTTTTTT,CASSLRGGADGELFF
NA,TRBV28,TRBJ1-1,NA,TGTGCCAGCAGTTTACGTGGGACTGAAGCTTTCTTT,CASSLRGTEAFF